The following is a T cell receptor (beta chain) sequence with its context. Its antigen is as yet unknown. TCRdb's table, derived via immunoSEQ multiplex PCR, lists solely in-frame clones and lacks some. The sample lists some 45,000 clones; around 84% were seen once. Patients with autoimmune history or systemic immunosuppression were excluded. These data belong to a study of OX40 agonist ivuxolimab in advanced cancers. Study findings and constraints: By week 6 at 0.1 to 3.0 mg/kg, blood CD4+ and CD8+ T cells had expanded clonally.

This receptor was identified in an adult with an advanced solid tumor such as melanoma, head and neck, liver or kidney cancer. The specimen comprised CD4+ or CD8+ T cells sorted from blood, sampled in a trial of the OX40 agonist ivuxolimab.

CDR3 DNA sequence: TGTGCCAGCAGCTCCCCATCGAACACTGAAGCTTTCTTT. Translating gives CASSSPSNTEAFF. This chain uses TRBV5-6 with TRBJ1-1; D unresolved. Germline CDR1 SGHDT, CDR2 YYEEEE. This CDR3 comprises 13 residues. Trimming took 3 bases from V and 1 from J, leaving 7 bases between them.